This passage covers 7 T cell receptor beta chains from one sample sequenced in a study of blood T cell repertoires in COVID-19. Data came from immunoSEQ multiplex PCR; TCRdb stores just in-frame clones and leaves some out. The sample records tens of thousands of clones, around 90% being singletons. The sequencing input was peripheral blood. The receptors originated from a woman aged 45-60 years with active or convalescent COVID-19.

The chain has TRBV5-6 and TRBJ2-2, with 8 bases that match TRBD1. CDR1 and CDR2 from the germline V gene are SGHDT and YYEEEE. This CDR3 is 14 amino acids long. V shed 4 bases and J 6 bases; nucleotides not matched to a gene: 5. The CDR3 DNA sequence: TGTGCCAGCAGCAGGGACAGGTGGGCCGGGGAGCTGTTTTTT. Translated, it gives CASSRDRWAGELFF.

The rearrangement links TRBV27 to TRBJ2-7; TRBD1 might be the D (7 bases). The ends were cut back, 6 bases at V and 0 bases at J, with 21 bases in the middle. Germline CDR1 MNHEY, CDR2 SMNVEV (reference sequence). The CDR3 length is 17 residues. The CDR3 nucleotides are TGTGCCAGCAGACCCCAGGAGGGGGCAGGGTTCTCCTACGAGCAGTACTTC. The encoded protein is CASRPQEGAGFSYEQYF.

The chain has TRBV30 and TRBJ1-1, with D maybe TRBD1 (5 bases). Germline CDR1 reads GTSNPN; CDR2 reads SVGIG (reference sequence). The CDR3 is 16 residues long. The V end lost 0 bases, the J end lost 0 bases, and 14 bases lay between the germline ends. This chain's CDR3 is CAWSVGSGKVNTEAFF. CDR3 sequence (DNA): TGTGCCTGGAGTGTTGGGTCAGGGAAGGTGAACACTGAAGCTTTCTTT.

A single count supports this clone. This chain uses TRBV7-9 with TRBJ2-2; no reliable D call. CDR3 length: 15 amino acids. Trimming took off 5 bases at V and 4 bases at J, with 14 bases between the two ends. Germline V CDR1 and CDR2: SEHNR, FQNEAQ (reference sequence). The CDR3 DNA sequence: TGTGCCAGCAGCCCATCGCGGTCGGCCACCGGGGAGCTGTTTTTT. This codes for CASSPSRSATGELFF.

This clone was seen only once. This rearrangement joins TRBV11-3 to TRBJ1-1; D is possibly TRBD1 (5 bases). Germline lookup yields CDR1 SGHNT and CDR2 YENEEA. This CDR3 spans 14 amino acids. V lost 3 bases and J 1 base, leaving 9 bases between the germline ends. The CDR3: CASSLSGGNTEAFF. The CDR3 DNA follows: TGTGCCAGCAGCTTGTCGGGGGGGAACACTGAAGCTTTCTTT.

The chain links TRBV12-5 to TRBJ2-1; D call uncertain. There are 12 residues in the CDR3. The germline CDR1 and CDR2 sequences are LGHNT and FRNRAP. V dropped 1 base and J dropped 4 bases, with 2 bases sitting between them. The CDR3: CASGLAYNEQFF. DNA for the CDR3: TGTGCTAGTGGTTTGGCGTACAATGAGCAGTTCTTC.

The gene calls are TRBV3-1 (or the pseudogene TRBV3-2) and TRBJ1-2, with TRBD1 matching over 11 bases. The CDR3 loop spans 13 amino acids. Per the germline V gene, CDR1 is LGHDT and CDR2 is YNNKEL (reference sequence). V shed 4 bases, J shed 8 bases, and the junction held 3 bases outside the gene matches. Here the CDR3 reads CASSPGTGGGYTF. CDR3 sequence (DNA): TGTGCCAGCAGCCCCGGGACAGGGGGAGGCTACACCTTC.